The 13 T cell receptor beta chains reported below all come from one sample, sequenced in a study of TIL therapy for anti-PD-1-resistant metastatic lung cancer. This was the immunoSEQ v3 assay. The protocol was immunoSEQ multiplex PCR, while the TCRdb copy is restricted to in-frame clones and leaves out a portion. The sample lists under 100,000 clones, 65% occurring once. Time point indicated: pre-treatment sample, taken before nivolumab and TIL therapy. Tumor tissue came from excised metastases, mostly pleural nodules or supraclavicular lymph nodes. The specimen was tumor tissue, collected at baseline. The source of these receptors is a person aged 30 to 80 with non-small cell lung cancer.

The chain recombines TRBV27 with TRBJ1-5; a weak D match, TRBD1 (5 bases). The CDR3 consists of 12 residues. Germline CDR1 MNHEY, CDR2 SMNVEV (reference sequence). V lost 5 bases and J lost 6, with 8 bases in between. The CDR3 here is CASSGQGQPQHF. The CDR3 DNA sequence: TGTGCCAGCAGTGGGCAGGGTCAGCCCCAGCATTTT.

This clone has a handful of counts. The V gene is TRBV7-9, the J gene TRBJ1-6; no firm D call. The CDR3 contains 12 residues. Trimming pared 7 bases from V and 7 bases from J, leaving 8 bases between. The germline V gene encodes CDR1 SEHNR and CDR2 FQNEAQ (reference sequence). Here the CDR3 DNA reads TGTGCCAGCAACAGCGCCAATTCACCCCTCCACTTT. It specifies CASNSANSPLHF.

This clone is labeled medium-sized. The rearrangement uses TRBV2 and TRBJ2-5, with D possibly TRBD2 on 5 matching bases. Deletions cut 0 bases from V and 5 bases from J, with 16 bases between. There are 16 residues in the CDR3. Looked up from germline, CDR1 is SNHLY and CDR2 is FYNNEI. The CDR3 DNA reads TGTGCCAGCAGTGAAGCTAGCCCGGACTCCCTGGAGACCCAGTACTTC. This encodes CASSEASPDSLETQYF.

The rearrangement uses TRBV7-8 and TRBJ2-3, with D hard to call. CDR3 length: 15 residues. The germline V and J ends were trimmed by 2 bases and 3 bases, with 12 bases remaining between them. Germline lookup yields CDR1 SGHVS and CDR2 FQNEAQ. The CDR3 protein is CASSLNWGSTDTQYF. The CDR3 DNA reads as TGTGCCAGCAGCTTAAACTGGGGATCGACAGATACGCAGTATTTT.

The V and J genes are TRBV7-9 and TRBJ2-7; 12 positions agree with TRBD1. Germline-derived CDR1 and CDR2 are SEHNR and FQNEAQ (reference sequence). Trimming removed 0 bases from V and 6 bases from J; junction bases left unmatched: 3. The CDR3 is 15 residues long. This CDR3 is CASSLAGQGALEQYF. CDR3 DNA sequence: TGTGCCAGCAGCTTAGCGGGACAGGGGGCTCTCGAGCAGTACTTC.

V usage is TRBV5-1 and J usage is TRBJ2-7, with 12 positions matching TRBD1. Germline V gives CDR1 SGHRS, CDR2 YFSETQ. This CDR3 has 16 amino acids. After removal of 0 bases from V and 5 bases from J, the junction contained 6 bases not matched to a gene. CDR3: CASSLALGTGGDEQYF. The CDR3 DNA sequence: TGCGCCAGCAGCTTGGCCTTGGGGACAGGGGGCGACGAGCAGTACTTC.

The V gene is TRBV2, the J gene TRBJ2-1, with 9 bases aligning to TRBD1. CDR1 and CDR2 (germline): SNHLY, FYNNEI. Losses at the gene ends were 7 bases for V and 7 bases for J; bases not matched to a gene: 5. The CDR3 has 13 amino acids. The CDR3 is CASKGTGWNEQFF. The CDR3 nucleotides are TGTGCCAGCAAAGGGACAGGGTGGAATGAGCAGTTCTTC.

This rearrangement joins TRBV9 to TRBJ2-1; TRBD2 matches 8 bases. Losses at the gene ends were 5 bases for V and 2 bases for J; bases not matched to a gene: 9. Germline V gene sequence: CDR1 SGDLS, CDR2 YYNGEE. The CDR3 spans 16 residues. The CDR3 is CASSGELAGTYNEQFF. The CDR3, as DNA: TGTGCCAGCAGTGGGGAGCTAGCGGGCACCTACAATGAGCAGTTCTTC.

V gene TRBV7-2 combines with J gene TRBJ1-2; TRBD1 matches at 9 bases. The germline gives CDR1 SGHTA, CDR2 FQGNSA. The junction had 10 bases not matched to a gene; V was cut back by 9 bases and J by 5 bases. The CDR3 is 14 amino acids. The CDR3, as DNA: TGTGCCAGTGAACAGGGGGCAGGCCTTTATGGCTACACCTTC. Translation gives CASEQGAGLYGYTF. The whole variable domain, remainder taken from reference TRBV7-2 and TRBJ1-2, is GAGVSQSPSNKVTEKGKDVELRCDPISGHTALYWYRQSLGQGLEFLIYFQGNSAPDKSGLPSDRFSAERTGGSVSTLTIQRTQQEDSAVYLCASEQGAGLYGYTFGSGTRLTVV.

This rearrangement joins TRBV28 to TRBJ1-5, with 7 nucleotides matching TRBD1. Trimming cost V 5 bases and J 4 bases; bases outside gene matches: 5. There are 14 residues in the CDR3. Per the germline V gene, CDR1 is MDHEN and CDR2 is SYDVKM. Written as DNA, the CDR3 is TGTGCCAGCAGTCGAGGACAGGTTAATCAGCCCCAGCATTTT. It translates to CASSRGQVNQPQHF.

This clone was counted between two and nine times. Written as DNA, the CDR3 is TGCGCCAGCAGCCAAGGGGGACTAGCACTCAATGAGCAGTTCTTC. Translated: CASSQGGLALNEQFF. The J gene is TRBJ2-1, the V gene TRBV4-1; 9 nucleotides agree with TRBD2. CDR1 is MGHRA and CDR2 is YSYEKL in the germline V gene. V was clipped by 1 base and J by 6 bases; unmatched bases: 4. The CDR3 length is 15 residues.

This rearrangement joins TRBV5-4 to TRBJ1-1; the D is unclear. Germline assignment: CDR1 SGHNT and CDR2 YYREEE (reference sequence). V was shortened by 1 base and J by 1 base, with 8 bases between the two germline ends. This CDR3 region has 14 residues. The CDR3 DNA follows: TGTGCCAGCAGCTTGACGCGGGAGAACACTGAAGCTTTCTTT. Translating gives CASSLTRENTEAFF. The full variable domain, in which reference TRBV5-4 and TRBJ1-1 provide the parts outside the CDR3, is ETGVTQSPTHLIKTRGQQVTLRCSSQSGHNTVSWYQQALGQGPQFIFQYYREEENGRGNFPPRFSGLQFPNYSSELNVNALELDDSALYLCASSLTRENTEAFFGQGTRLTVV.

This clone was recorded only once. As DNA, the CDR3 is TGTGCCTGGCAACCGGGGAGCCCTTACGAGCAGTACTTC. Its translation is CAWQPGSPYEQYF. The chain joins TRBV30 to TRBJ2-7; D possibly corresponds to TRBD2 (5 bases). The CDR3 has 13 amino acids. CDR1 and CDR2 from the germline V gene are GTSNPN and SVGIG (reference sequence). V shed 5 bases and J shed 4 bases, with 15 bases lying between them.